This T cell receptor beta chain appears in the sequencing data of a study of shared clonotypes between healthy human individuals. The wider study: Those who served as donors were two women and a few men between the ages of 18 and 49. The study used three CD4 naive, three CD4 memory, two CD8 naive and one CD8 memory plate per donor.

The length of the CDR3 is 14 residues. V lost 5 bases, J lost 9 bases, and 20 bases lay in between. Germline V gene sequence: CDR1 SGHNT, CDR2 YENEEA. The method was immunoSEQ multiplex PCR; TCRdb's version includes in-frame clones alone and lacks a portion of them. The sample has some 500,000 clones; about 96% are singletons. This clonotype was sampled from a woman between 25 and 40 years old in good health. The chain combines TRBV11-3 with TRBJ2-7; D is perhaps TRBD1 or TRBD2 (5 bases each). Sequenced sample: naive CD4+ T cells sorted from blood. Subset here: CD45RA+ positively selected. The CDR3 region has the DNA TGTGCCAGCAGCCCCCGGGGTGGGGCCGTGGGGCAGTACTTC. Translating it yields CASSPRGGAVGQYF.